The subject of this entry is one TCR beta chain. Its target is unknown. V was pared by 4 bases and J by 1 base, with 14 bases between. The CDR3 is 15 residues long. Germline V gives CDR1 SGHRS, CDR2 YFSETQ. The entry originates in a study of untreated major depressive disorder. Study-wide findings and caveats: Compared with controls, depressed patients showed more TRBV05-01 (Vbeta 5.1) usage in CD4+ T cells. The sequencing tests were limited to three preselected Vbeta families.

Assay used: immunoSEQ multiplex PCR; TCRdb lists only in-frame clones, some missing. The sample consists of 20,000 or so clones, roughly nine tenths of them appearing once. The chain carries TRBV5-1 and TRBJ2-5; a possible D gene is TRBD2 (6 bases). Input material: CD4+ T cells from PBMCs. This receptor was identified in a woman aged 40 to 50 with major depressive disorder. This chain's CDR3 is CASSTGSSGQETQYF. The CDR3 DNA is TGCGCCAGCAGCACCGGGAGTAGCGGCCAAGAGACCCAGTACTTC.